A single T cell receptor (beta chain) is shown here with its context. Trimming stripped 4 bases from V and 5 bases from J, with 12 bases between. From germline, CDR1 is LNHDA and CDR2 SQIVND (reference sequence). This CDR3 comprises 15 residues. The data stem from a study of blood T cell repertoires in COVID-19. Study information: Sites in the United States, Italy and Spain provided acute and convalescent COVID-19 samples. Sample material is recorded as cDNA or gDNA derived from T cells, B-cell-depleted T cells, or PBMCs.

Recruitment covered about 26 US areas and drew participants whose ages spanned 18 to 89 years. Original data processing: Reference gene primer amplification yielded estimated nucleated cell counts. Repertoires were generated with immunoSEQ multiplex PCR, while TCRdb's copy carries only in-frame clones and drops some. V and J calls and clone size are given by that table; D and trimming were obtained from the DNA. The table shows 200,000 to 250,000 clones, with about 82% occurring only once. The V call is TRBV19, the J call TRBJ1-6; D is possibly TRBD1 (6 bases). This TCR was sampled from a woman aged 50 to 60 with acute COVID-19. The sample taken for sequencing was PBMCs or T cells enriched from blood (not recorded which). DNA for the CDR3: TGTGCCAGTAGTACCTCGGACAGCCATAATTCACCCCTCCACTTT. It yields the protein CASSTSDSHNSPLHF.